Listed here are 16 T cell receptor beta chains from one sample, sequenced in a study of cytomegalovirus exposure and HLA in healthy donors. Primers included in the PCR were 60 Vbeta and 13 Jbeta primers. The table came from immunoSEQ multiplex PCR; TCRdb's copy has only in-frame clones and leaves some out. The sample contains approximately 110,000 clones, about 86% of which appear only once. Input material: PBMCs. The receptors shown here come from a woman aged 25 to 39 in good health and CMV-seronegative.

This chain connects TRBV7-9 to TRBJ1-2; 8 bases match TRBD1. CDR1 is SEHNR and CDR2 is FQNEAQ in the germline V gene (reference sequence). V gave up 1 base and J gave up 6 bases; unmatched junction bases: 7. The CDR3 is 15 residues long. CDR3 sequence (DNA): TGTGCCAGCAGCTTAGTGCATCTGACAGGGGATGGCTACACCTTC. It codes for CASSLVHLTGDGYTF.

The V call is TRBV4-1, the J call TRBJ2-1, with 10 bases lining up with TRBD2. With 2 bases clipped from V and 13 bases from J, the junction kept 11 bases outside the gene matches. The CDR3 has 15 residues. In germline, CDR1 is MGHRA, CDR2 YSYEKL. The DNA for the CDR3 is TGCGCCAGCAGCCAAAACCTCGGGACTAGCGACTATCAGTTCTTC. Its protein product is CASSQNLGTSDYQFF.

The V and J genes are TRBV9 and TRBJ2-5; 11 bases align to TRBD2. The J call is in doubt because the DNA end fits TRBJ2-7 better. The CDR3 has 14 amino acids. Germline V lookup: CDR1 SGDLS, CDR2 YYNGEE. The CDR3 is CASSFSGRANEQYF. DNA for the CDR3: TGTGCCAGCAGCTTTAGCGGGAGGGCCAACGAGCAGTACTTC.

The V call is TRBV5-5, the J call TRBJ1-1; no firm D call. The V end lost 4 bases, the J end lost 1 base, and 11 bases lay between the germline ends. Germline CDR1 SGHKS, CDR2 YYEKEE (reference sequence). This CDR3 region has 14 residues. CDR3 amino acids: CASSDRPGNTEAFF. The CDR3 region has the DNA TGTGCCAGCAGCGATCGTCCAGGGAACACTGAAGCTTTCTTT.

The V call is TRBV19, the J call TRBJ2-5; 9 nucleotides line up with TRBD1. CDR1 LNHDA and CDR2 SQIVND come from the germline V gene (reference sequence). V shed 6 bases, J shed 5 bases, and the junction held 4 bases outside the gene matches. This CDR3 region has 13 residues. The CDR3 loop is CASSRDREETQYF. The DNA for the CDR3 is TGTGCCAGTAGCAGGGACAGGGAGGAGACCCAGTACTTC.

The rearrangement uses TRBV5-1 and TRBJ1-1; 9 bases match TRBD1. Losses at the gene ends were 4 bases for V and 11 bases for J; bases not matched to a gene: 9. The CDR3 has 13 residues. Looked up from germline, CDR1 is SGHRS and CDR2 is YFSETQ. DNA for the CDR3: TGCGCCAGCAGCCAAAGTCTAGACAGGGGGGCTTTCTTT. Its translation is CASSQSLDRGAFF.

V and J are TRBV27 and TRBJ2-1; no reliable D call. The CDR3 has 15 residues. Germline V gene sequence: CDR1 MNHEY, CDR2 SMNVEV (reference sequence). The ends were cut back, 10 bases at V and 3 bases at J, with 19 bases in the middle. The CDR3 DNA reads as TGTGCCACCACCTTAACTAACCACTTCTACAATGAGCAGTTCTTC. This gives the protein CATTLTNHFYNEQFF.

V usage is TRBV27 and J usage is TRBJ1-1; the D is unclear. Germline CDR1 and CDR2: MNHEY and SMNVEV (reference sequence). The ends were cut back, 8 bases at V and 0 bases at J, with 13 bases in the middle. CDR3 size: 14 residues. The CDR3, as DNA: TGTGCCAGCTTTTCACCGACACTGAACACTGAAGCTTTCTTT. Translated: CASFSPTLNTEAFF.

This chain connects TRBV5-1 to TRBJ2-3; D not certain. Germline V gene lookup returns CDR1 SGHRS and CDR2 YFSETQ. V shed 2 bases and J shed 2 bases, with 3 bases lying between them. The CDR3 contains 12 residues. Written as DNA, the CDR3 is TGCGCCAGCAGCTTCAACACAGATACGCAGTATTTT. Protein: CASSFNTDTQYF.

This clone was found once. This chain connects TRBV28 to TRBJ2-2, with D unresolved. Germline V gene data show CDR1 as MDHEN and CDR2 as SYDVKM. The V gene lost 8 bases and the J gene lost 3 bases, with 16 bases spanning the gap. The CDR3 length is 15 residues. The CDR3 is CASHSSGRDTGELFF. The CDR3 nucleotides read TGTGCCAGCCATTCCAGTGGCCGGGACACCGGGGAGCTGTTTTTT.

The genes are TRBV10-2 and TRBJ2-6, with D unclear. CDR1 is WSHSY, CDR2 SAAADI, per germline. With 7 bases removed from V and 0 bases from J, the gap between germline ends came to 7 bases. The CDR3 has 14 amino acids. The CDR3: CASTQLSGANVLTF. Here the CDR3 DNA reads TGCGCCAGCACCCAACTCTCTGGGGCCAACGTCCTGACTTTC.

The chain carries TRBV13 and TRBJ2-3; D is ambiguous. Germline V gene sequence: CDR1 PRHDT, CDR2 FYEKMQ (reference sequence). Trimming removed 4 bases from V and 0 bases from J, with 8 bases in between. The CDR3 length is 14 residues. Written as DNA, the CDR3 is TGTGCCAGCAGCTCCTTACTTAGCACAGATACGCAGTATTTT. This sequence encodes CASSSLLSTDTQYF.

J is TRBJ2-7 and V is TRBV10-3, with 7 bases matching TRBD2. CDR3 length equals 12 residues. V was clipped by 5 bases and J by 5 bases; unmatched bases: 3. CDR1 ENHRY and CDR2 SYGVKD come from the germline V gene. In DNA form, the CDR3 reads TGTGCCATCAGTCCCCTAGCGGACGAGCAGTACTTC. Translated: CAISPLADEQYF.

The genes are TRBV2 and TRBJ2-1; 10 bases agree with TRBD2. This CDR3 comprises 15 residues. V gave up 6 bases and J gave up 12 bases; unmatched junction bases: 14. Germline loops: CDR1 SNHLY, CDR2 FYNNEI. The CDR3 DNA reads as TGTGCCAGCAGACGGCTAGCGGGAGCGATTGTCGGGCAGTTCTTC. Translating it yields CASRRLAGAIVGQFF.

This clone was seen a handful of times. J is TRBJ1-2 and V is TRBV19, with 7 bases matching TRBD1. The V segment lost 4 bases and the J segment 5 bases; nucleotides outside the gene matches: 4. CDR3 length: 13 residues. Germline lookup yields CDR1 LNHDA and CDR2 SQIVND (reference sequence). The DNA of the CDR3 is TGTGCCAGTAGTAGAGACAGGGCATATGGCTACACCTTC. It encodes CASSRDRAYGYTF.

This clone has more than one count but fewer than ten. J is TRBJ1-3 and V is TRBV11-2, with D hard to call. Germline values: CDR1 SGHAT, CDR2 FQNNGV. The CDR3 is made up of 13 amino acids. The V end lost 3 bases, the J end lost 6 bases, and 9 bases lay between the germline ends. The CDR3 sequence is CASSLNSLNTIYF. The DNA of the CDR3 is TGTGCCAGCAGCTTGAACAGTTTAAACACCATATATTTT.